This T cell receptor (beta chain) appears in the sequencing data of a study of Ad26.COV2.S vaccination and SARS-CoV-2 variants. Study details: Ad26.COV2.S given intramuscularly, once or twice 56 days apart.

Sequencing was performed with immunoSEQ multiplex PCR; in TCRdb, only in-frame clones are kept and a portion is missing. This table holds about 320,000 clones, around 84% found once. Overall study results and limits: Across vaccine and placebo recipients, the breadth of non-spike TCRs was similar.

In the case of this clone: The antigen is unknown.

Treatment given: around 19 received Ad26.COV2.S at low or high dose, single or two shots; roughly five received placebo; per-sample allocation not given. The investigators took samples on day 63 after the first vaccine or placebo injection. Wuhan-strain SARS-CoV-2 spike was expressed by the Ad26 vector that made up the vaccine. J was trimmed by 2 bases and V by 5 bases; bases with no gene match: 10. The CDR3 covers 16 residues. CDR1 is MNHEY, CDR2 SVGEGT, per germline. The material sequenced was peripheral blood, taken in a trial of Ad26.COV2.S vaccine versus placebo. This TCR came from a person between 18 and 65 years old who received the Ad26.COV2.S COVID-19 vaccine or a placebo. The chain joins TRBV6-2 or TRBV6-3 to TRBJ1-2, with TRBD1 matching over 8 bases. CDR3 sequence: CASSRPPGQANYGYTF. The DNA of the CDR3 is TGTGCCAGCAGTCGACCGCCGGGACAGGCCAACTATGGCTACACCTTC.